This T cell receptor beta chain derives from a study of blood T cell repertoires in COVID-19. On the study more broadly: Samples representing acute and convalescent COVID-19 were sourced from the United States, Italy and Spain. Sources were T cells, B-cell-depleted T cells, or PBMCs; the material itself was cDNA or gDNA.

Deletions cut 0 bases from V and 3 bases from J, with 10 bases between. Germline CDR1 and CDR2: SGHRS and YFSETQ. The CDR3 length is 14 residues. In the authors' workflow: How many nucleated cells were present was estimated from reference gene primer amplification. Only in-frame clones appear in the TCRdb table, and some are missing; sequencing was by immunoSEQ multiplex PCR. Clone size and V and J calls were adopted from that table, with D and trimming inferred from the DNA. The table has about 360,000 clones, approximately 86% seen once. This clone appeared a few times. Other DNA sequences in this specimen translate into the identical CDR3.

Sequences were obtained from peripheral blood. The receptor's source is a human donor in a cohort sampled during active COVID-19. This rearrangement joins TRBV5-1 to TRBJ2-7, with D tentatively TRBD1 (6 bases). The CDR3 region has the DNA TGCGCCAGCAGCTTGGATACAGGGATCTACGAGCAGTACTTC. Protein: CASSLDTGIYEQYF.